The rows below give T cell receptor beta chains drawn from one sample of a study of graft-versus-host responses after intestinal transplantation. The assay was immunoSEQ multiplex PCR, and TCRdb's table has in-frame clones only and misses some. The table lists approximately 10,000 clones, over 65% of them singletons, with around 4.5% in the top ten. The source material was ileum tissue, sampled more than 140 days after intestinal transplantation. The origin of the receptors is a human patient who received an intestinal transplant, so some T cells may come from the graft donor. Both conserved end residues are part of each CDR3. Each record gives: V gene, CDR3 protein.

>TRBV30
CAWNEPGVSPLHF
>TRBV29-1
CSVQVSDGYTF
>TRBV9
CASSIPGQVNNEQFF
>TRBV5-1
CASSRDRGDYEQYF
>TRBV5-1
CASSVLAGNTGELFF
>TRBV6-5
CASSWREADTQYF
>TRBV9
CASSPLWGAQETQYF
>TRBV18
CASSPGDSISKYGYTF
>TRBV7-4
CASSLGSTGGGEKLFF
>TRBV9
CASSVFNEGYTF
>TRBV15
CATSRAGTGGETQYF
>TRBV4-1
CASSQETSRFGELFF
>TRBV7-9
CASSPEVPGVYGYTF
>TRBV11-2
CASSQRDGTYEQYF
>TRBV7-3
CASSLTGGYEQYF
>TRBV28
CAEKGDRTEAFF
>TRBV18
CASSSLEERVEAFF
>TRBV6-5
CASANRVKQTEAFF
>TRBV2
CASSLAGGVETQYF
>TRBV5-1
CASSLGQGLYGYTF
>TRBV19
CASSISIGRWGQGDTGELFF
>TRBV2
CASGQGEANEQYF
>TRBV28
CASSLGLAGLQETQYF
>TRBV7-2
CASSFGLAGGETQYF
>TRBV6-1
CASIGGEQYF
>TRBV29-1
CSVERAGGETQYF
>TRBV28
CASSSLGGGGQPQHF
>TRBV6-5
CASSSTYGELFF
>TRBV25-1
CASILIEGYEQYF
>TRBV12-5
CASGLGGGLAFF
>TRBV27
CASSLAGPSTDTQYF
>TRBV18
CASSRFAPGTGNSGQPQHF
>TRBV20-1
CSARQYEQYF
>TRBV5-1
CASSLVPGENQPQHF
>TRBV4-3
CASSQDNGLAYNEQFF
>TRBV5-1
CASSLVVTGELFF
>TRBV30
CAWADFNRGNTGELFF
>TRBV7-3
CASSYLLGAGNYGYTF
>TRBV5-6
CASSQGTGGFETQYF
>TRBV28
CASSYQETQYF
>TRBV11-2
CASSLGTSSGVGETQYF
>TRBV4-1
CASSQGSILDYEQYF
>TRBV27
CASSNPRDSPLGEQFF
>TRBV7-2
CASSSGRVEAFF
>TRBV9
CASSVAGTSGEETQYF
>TRBV2
CASCPASHSYEQYF
>TRBV29-1
CSVPSRGTAFF
>TRBV28
CASSLLAGTSSYEQSF
>TRBV19
CASSSGQINSPLHF
>TRBV28
CASSPVLAGSFPYEQYF
>TRBV1
CTSSRRLSGSRVLETQYF
>TRBV11-2
CASSFGRVNSPLHF
>TRBV10-1
CATSDRDNEQFF